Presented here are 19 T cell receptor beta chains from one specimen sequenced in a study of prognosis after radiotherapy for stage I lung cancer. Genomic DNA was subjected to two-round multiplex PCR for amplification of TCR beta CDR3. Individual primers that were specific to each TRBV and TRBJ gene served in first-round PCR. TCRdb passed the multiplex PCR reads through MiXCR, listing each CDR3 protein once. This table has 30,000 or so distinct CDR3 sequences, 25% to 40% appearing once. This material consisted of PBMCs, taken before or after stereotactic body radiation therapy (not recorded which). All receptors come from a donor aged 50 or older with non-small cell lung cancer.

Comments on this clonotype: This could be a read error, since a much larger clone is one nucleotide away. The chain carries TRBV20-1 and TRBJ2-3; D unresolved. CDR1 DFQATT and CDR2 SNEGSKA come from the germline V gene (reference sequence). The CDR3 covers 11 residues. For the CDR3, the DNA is TGCAGCCCGGTGGGCAGAGATACGCAGTATTTT. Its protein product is CSPVGRDTQYF.

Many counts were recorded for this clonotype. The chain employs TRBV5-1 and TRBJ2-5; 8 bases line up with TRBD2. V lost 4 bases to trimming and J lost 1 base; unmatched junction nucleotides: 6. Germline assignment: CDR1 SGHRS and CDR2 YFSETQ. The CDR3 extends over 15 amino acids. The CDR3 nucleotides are TGCGCCAGCAGCAAACAACTAGCGGCCCAAGAGACCCAGTACTTC. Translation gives CASSKQLAAQETQYF.

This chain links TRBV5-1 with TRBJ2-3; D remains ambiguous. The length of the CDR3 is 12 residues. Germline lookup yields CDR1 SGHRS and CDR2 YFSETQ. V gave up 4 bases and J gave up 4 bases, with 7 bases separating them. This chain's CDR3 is CASSVGSDTQYF. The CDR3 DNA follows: TGCGCCAGCAGCGTGGGGTCAGATACGCAGTATTTT.

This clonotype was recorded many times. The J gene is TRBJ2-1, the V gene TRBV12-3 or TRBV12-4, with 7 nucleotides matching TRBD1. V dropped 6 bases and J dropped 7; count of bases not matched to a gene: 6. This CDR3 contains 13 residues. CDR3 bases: TGTGCCAGCAGACGGGACAGTGAGAATGAGCAGTTCTTC. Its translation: CASRRDSENEQFF.

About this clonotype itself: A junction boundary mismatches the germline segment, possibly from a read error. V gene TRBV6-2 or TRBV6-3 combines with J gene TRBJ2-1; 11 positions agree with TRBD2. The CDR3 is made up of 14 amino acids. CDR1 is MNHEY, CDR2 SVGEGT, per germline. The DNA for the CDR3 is TGTGCCAGCACACTAGCGGGAGTCGGGAATGAGCAGTTATTC. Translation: CASTLAGVGNEQLF.

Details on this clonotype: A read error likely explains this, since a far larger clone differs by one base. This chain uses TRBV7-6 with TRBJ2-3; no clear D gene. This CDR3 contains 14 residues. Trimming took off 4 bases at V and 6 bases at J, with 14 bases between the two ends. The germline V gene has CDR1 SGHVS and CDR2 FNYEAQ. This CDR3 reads CASSYPSVADTQYF. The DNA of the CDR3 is TGTGCCAGCAGCTACCCATCAGTGGCGGATACGCAGTATTTT.

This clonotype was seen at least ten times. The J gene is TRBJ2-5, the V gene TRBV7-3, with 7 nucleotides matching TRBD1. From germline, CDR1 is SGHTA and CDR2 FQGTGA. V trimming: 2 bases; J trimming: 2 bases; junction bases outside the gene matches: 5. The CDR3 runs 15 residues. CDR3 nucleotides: TGTGCCAGCAGCTTATTATCGGGACAGCAAGAGACCCAGTACTTC. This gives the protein CASSLLSGQQETQYF.

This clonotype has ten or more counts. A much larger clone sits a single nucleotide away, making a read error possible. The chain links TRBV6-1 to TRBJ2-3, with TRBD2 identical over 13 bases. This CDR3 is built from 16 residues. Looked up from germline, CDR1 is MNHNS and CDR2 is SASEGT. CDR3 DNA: TGTGCCAGCAGCTTGGAGACTAGCGGGAGGAAAGATGCGCAGTATTTT. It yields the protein CASSLETSGRKDAQYF.

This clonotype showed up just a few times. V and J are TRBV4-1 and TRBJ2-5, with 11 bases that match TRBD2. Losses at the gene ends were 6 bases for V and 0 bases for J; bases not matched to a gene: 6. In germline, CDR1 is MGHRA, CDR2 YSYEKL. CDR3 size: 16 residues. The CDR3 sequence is CASSRTSGPYQETQYF. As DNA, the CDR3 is TGCGCCAGCAGTCGGACTAGCGGGCCGTACCAAGAGACCCAGTACTTC.

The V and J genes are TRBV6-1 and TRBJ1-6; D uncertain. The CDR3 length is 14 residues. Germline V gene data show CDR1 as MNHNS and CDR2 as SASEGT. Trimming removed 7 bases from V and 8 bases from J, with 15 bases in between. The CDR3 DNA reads TGTGCCAGCATTGCGAGGGTCCAAGATTCACCCCTCCACTTT. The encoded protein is CASIARVQDSPLHF.

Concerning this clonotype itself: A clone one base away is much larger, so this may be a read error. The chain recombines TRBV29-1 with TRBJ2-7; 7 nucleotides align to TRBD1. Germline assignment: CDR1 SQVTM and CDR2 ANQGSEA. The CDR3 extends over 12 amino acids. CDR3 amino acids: CIPGQCTYEQYF. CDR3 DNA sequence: TGCATCCCGGGACAGTGTACGTACGAGCAGTACTTC.

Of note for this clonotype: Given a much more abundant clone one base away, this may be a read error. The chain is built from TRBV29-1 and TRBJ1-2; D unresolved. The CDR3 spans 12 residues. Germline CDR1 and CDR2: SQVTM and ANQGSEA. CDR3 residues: CSVVTLSYCYTF. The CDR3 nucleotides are TGCAGCGTTGTTACTCTCTCCTATTGCTACACCTTC.

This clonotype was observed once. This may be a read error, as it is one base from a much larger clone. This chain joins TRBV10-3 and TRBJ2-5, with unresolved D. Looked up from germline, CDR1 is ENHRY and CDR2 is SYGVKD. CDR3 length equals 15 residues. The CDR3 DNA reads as TGTGCCATCAGTGGTGACCCCCCGGTCCAAGAGACCAAGTACTTC. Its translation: CAISGDPPVQETKYF.

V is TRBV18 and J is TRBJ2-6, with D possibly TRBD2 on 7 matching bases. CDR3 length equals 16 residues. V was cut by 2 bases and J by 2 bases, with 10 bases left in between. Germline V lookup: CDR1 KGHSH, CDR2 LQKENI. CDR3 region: CASSPGGAAGANVLTF. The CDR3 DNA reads TGTGCCAGCTCACCAGGGGGGGCAGCTGGGGCCAACGTCCTGACTTTC.

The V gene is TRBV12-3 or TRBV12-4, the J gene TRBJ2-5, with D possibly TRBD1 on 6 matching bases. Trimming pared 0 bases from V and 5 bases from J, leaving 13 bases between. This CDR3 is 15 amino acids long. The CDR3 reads CASSLARQAVETQYF. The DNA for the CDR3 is TGTGCCAGCAGTTTAGCCCGACAGGCAGTGGAGACCCAGTACTTC.

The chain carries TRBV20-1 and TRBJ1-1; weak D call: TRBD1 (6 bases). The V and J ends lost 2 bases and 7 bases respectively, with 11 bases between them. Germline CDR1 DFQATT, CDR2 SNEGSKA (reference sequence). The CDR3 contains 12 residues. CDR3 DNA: TGCAGTGCTAGACCAGGGGTGGATGAAGCTTTCTTT. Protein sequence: CSARPGVDEAFF.

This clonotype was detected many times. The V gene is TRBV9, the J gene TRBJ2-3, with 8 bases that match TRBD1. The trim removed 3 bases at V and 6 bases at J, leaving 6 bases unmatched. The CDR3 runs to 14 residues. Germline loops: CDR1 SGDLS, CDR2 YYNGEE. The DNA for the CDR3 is TGTGCCAGCAGCGCGCAGGGGGCCCCGGATACGCAGTATTTT. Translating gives CASSAQGAPDTQYF.

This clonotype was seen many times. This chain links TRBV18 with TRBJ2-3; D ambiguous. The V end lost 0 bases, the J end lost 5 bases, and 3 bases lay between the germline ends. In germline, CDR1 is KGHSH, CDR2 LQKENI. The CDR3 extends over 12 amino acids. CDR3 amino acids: CASSPPVDTQYF. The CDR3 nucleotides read TGTGCCAGCTCACCACCAGTAGATACGCAGTATTTT.

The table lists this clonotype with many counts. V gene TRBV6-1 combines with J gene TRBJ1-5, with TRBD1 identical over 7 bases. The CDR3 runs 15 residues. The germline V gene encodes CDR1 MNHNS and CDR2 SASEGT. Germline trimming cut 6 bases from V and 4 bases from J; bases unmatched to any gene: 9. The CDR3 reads CASSRTTGRNQPQHF. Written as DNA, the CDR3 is TGTGCCAGCAGCCGAACGACAGGGAGGAATCAGCCCCAGCATTTT.